These 23 T cell receptor beta chains originate from one sample sequenced in a study of metastatic and nonmetastatic thyroid tumors. TCRdb re-clonotyped the PCR reads through MiXCR. The repertoire has tens of thousands of clones, approximately 12% of them found once; the top ten carry approximately 6.2%. Thyroid surgery was preceded by no treatment in any patient. The specimen sequenced was blood. The receptors derive from a male donor with papillary thyroid cancer or a benign thyroid nodule (not recorded which). Some clones in this sample may be carry-over from other donors' samples.

The sample holds many counts of this clone. CDR3 sequence reads: CASSRSQGADTEAFF. The CDR3, as DNA: TGTGCCAGCAGCCGATCGCAGGGGGCTGACACTGAAGCTTTCTTT. The chain couples TRBV6-1 to TRBJ1-1; 8 nucleotides match TRBD1. Germline CDR1 reads MNHNS; CDR2 reads SASEGT. V lost 6 bases, J lost 3 bases, and 9 bases stayed unmatched. This CDR3 contains 15 residues.

This clone is labeled medium-sized. The chain has TRBV6-1 and TRBJ1-6, with D possibly matching TRBD1 (5 bases). The V end was cut by 5 bases, the J end by 9 bases, with 11 bases between. Germline loops: CDR1 MNHNS, CDR2 SASEGT. This CDR3 is 13 amino acids long. The CDR3 spells CASSRDDGSPLHF. In DNA form, the CDR3 reads TGTGCCAGCAGTCGGGACGACGGTTCACCCCTCCACTTT.

This clone ranks as medium-sized. The chain couples TRBV28 to TRBJ1-2; tentatively, D is TRBD1 (5 bases). There are 14 residues in the CDR3. Trimming shortened V by 6 bases and J by 3 bases, and 14 bases separated the two germline ends. Germline CDR1 reads MDHEN; CDR2 reads SYDVKM. The CDR3 bases are TGTGCCAGCAGCCAATCCGGGACGGACTATGGCTACACCTTC. This codes for CASSQSGTDYGYTF.

The chain uses TRBV28 and TRBJ2-1, with a weak D call TRBD2 (6 bases). The V gene's germline CDR1 is MDHEN and CDR2 SYDVKM. V shed 10 bases and J shed 6 bases, with 19 bases lying between them. This CDR3 is 14 amino acids long. CDR3 sequence (DNA): TGTGCCACCGATTGGGGAGGACGGGGCAATGAGCAGTTCTTC. Translating gives CATDWGGRGNEQFF.

This clone has more than one count but fewer than ten. The chain links TRBV6-1 to TRBJ2-2, with a tentative D call TRBD2 (6 bases). The CDR3 is made up of 15 amino acids. Germline V gene lookup returns CDR1 MNHNS and CDR2 SASEGT. Trimming took off 5 bases at V and 4 bases at J, with 14 bases between the two ends. The CDR3 protein is CASSLRAGGTGELFF. The CDR3 bases are TGTGCCAGCAGTTTGCGCGCCGGGGGCACCGGGGAGCTGTTTTTT.

The sample holds many counts of this clone. J is TRBJ1-1 and V is TRBV6-6; D gene uncertain. Germline CDR1 MNHNY, CDR2 SVGAGI (reference sequence). Trimming stripped 0 bases from V and 5 bases from J, with 13 bases between. CDR3 size: 15 residues. As DNA, the CDR3 is TGTGCCAGCAGTTACTCAGGTCCCGATCGGACTGAAGCTTTCTTT. Translation: CASSYSGPDRTEAFF.

The V gene is TRBV5-1, the J gene TRBJ2-2, with D possibly TRBD2 on 6 matching bases. Germline V gene data show CDR1 as SGHRS and CDR2 as YFSETQ. The CDR3 has 15 amino acids. Trimming left V 4 bases short and J 6 bases short, with 16 bases between. The CDR3 loop reads CASSPGEVQSGELFF. For the CDR3, the DNA is TGCGCCAGCAGCCCCGGGGAGGTACAGTCCGGGGAGCTGTTTTTT.

This clone has only a few counts. The CDR3 does not close with the conserved phenylalanine or tryptophan, likely indicating a read error. This chain joins TRBV12-3 or TRBV12-4 and TRBJ2-7; D call uncertain. Trimming shortened V by 2 bases and J by 4 bases, and 6 bases separated the two germline ends. This CDR3 spans 12 amino acids. This CDR3 is CASSLPGYEQYL. The CDR3 DNA sequence: TGTGCCAGCAGTTTACCAGGATACGAGCAGTACCTC.

About this clone itself: Other DNA sequences in this specimen translate into the identical CDR3. This chain links TRBV4-1 with TRBJ2-5, with D perhaps TRBD1 (6 bases). Germline CDR1 and CDR2: MGHRA and YSYEKL. Trimming removed 4 bases from V and 5 bases from J, with 11 bases in between. This CDR3 comprises 13 residues. CDR3 bases: TGCGCCAGCAGCCTAGGGGGTCTCGAGACCCAGTACTTC. Translated, it gives CASSLGGLETQYF.

This clone was seen repeatedly, ten times or more. The sample contains more than one DNA sequence encoding this CDR3. The V and J genes are TRBV6-1 and TRBJ1-1; D ambiguous. Germline CDR1 reads MNHNS; CDR2 reads SASEGT. The V end was cut by 6 bases, the J end by 2 bases, with 13 bases between. The length of the CDR3 is 14 residues. The CDR3 loop is CASRVRTANTEAFF. The CDR3 nucleotides are TGTGCCAGCAGAGTGCGTACAGCCAACACTGAAGCTTTCTTT.

This clone showed up many times. The chain combines TRBV14 with TRBJ1-2; D is perhaps TRBD1 (5 bases). The CDR3 is made up of 14 amino acids. The germline V gene has CDR1 SGHDN and CDR2 FVKESK. V lost 1 base and J 3 bases, leaving 9 bases between the germline ends. In DNA, the CDR3 is TGTGCCAGCAGCCAAGTCTTGGGACACTATGGCTACACCTTC. Translating gives CASSQVLGHYGYTF. The variable domain in full, completed from reference TRBV14 and TRBJ1-2, reads EAGVTQFPSHSVIEKGQTVTLRCDPISGHDNLYWYRRVMGKEIKFLLHFVKESKQDESGMPNNRFLAERTGGTYSTLKVQPAELEDSGVYFCASSQVLGHYGYTFGSGTRLTVV.

By share of the sample, this clone is medium-sized (0.01 to 0.1%). The rearrangement uses TRBV28 and TRBJ1-5; the D is unclear. The germline gives CDR1 MDHEN, CDR2 SYDVKM. V dropped 9 bases and J dropped 4 bases, with 10 bases sitting between them. The CDR3 covers 12 residues. The CDR3 is CASWALNQPQHF. The DNA for the CDR3 is TGTGCCAGTTGGGCCTTGAATCAGCCCCAGCATTTT.

The V gene is TRBV28, the J gene TRBJ2-3; possibly TRBD2 for D (7 bases). V was shortened by 3 bases and J by 6 bases, with 16 bases between the two germline ends. This CDR3 contains 15 residues. CDR1 is MDHEN, CDR2 SYDVKM, per germline. The CDR3 DNA sequence: TGTGCCAGCAGTTTCTTGGGAGGGGGAGGGGATACGCAGTATTTT. It translates to CASSFLGGGGDTQYF.

This clone is labeled as medium-sized. V is TRBV13 and J is TRBJ2-7; 14 bases line up with TRBD2. Germline V gene sequence: CDR1 PRHDT, CDR2 FYEKMQ (reference sequence). The CDR3 runs to 19 residues. Germline trimming cut 5 bases from V and 3 bases from J; bases unmatched to any gene: 15. The CDR3 bases are TGTGCCAGCAGCCCGACAGCCGGGACTAGCGGGAGTGTTTTCTACGAGCAGTACTTC. This encodes CASSPTAGTSGSVFYEQYF.

This clone is termed medium-sized. The chain combines TRBV6-1 with TRBJ1-1; 10 bases map to TRBD1. This CDR3 comprises 15 residues. CDR1 MNHNS and CDR2 SASEGT come from the germline V gene. The J segment lost 3 bases and the V segment lost 5 bases, leaving 6 bases of the junction unmatched. The CDR3 loop is CASSWTGGGHTEAFF. The CDR3 nucleotides are TGTGCCAGCAGTTGGACAGGGGGGGGACACACTGAAGCTTTCTTT.

This clone was seen many times. This chain links TRBV4-1 with TRBJ2-7; TRBD1 aligns across 11 bases. V trimming: 2 bases; J trimming: 4 bases; junction bases outside the gene matches: 7. The V gene's germline CDR1 is MGHRA and CDR2 YSYEKL. The CDR3 totals 16 residues. The CDR3: CASSQWAGQGDYEQYF. DNA of the CDR3: TGCGCCAGCAGCCAATGGGCGGGACAGGGGGATTACGAGCAGTACTTC.

There are many counts of this clone. The chain has TRBV5-1 and TRBJ2-5; D gene ambiguous. This CDR3 has 13 amino acids. Deletions cut 0 bases from V and 3 bases from J, with 6 bases between. CDR1 SGHRS and CDR2 YFSETQ come from the germline V gene. The CDR3 DNA sequence: TGCGCCAGCAGCTTGGTACCTGAAGAGACCCAGTACTTC. Translating it yields CASSLVPEETQYF.

This clone was detected many times. The chain carries TRBV6-5 and TRBJ2-1; the D is unclear. CDR1 is MNHEY, CDR2 SVGAGI, per germline. V shed 4 bases and J shed 0 bases, with 13 bases lying between them. The CDR3 covers 16 residues. CDR3 bases: TGTGCCAGCAGTTCGCTCGGCACTTTCTCCTACAATGAGCAGTTCTTC. Encoded protein: CASSSLGTFSYNEQFF.

The J gene is TRBJ1-1, the V gene TRBV5-1, with D perhaps matching TRBD1 (5 bases). V gave up 0 bases and J gave up 3 bases, with 9 bases separating them. The CDR3 contains 14 residues. The germline V gene has CDR1 SGHRS and CDR2 YFSETQ. This CDR3 is CASSLAVGHTEAFF. The CDR3 nucleotides read TGCGCCAGCAGCTTGGCCGTGGGGCACACTGAAGCTTTCTTT.

There are many counts of this clone. This clone may be a read error of a much larger clone one base away. This CDR3 fails to terminate in the conserved phenylalanine or tryptophan, so it likely reflects a read error. This chain joins TRBV5-1 and TRBJ1-1; tentatively, D is TRBD1 (6 bases). Trimming stripped 5 bases from V and 4 bases from J, with 12 bases between. The germline V gene has CDR1 SGHRS and CDR2 YFSETQ. This CDR3 spans 13 amino acids. The CDR3 nucleotides are TGCGCCAGCAGACAGGGAGGGGGCACTGAAGCTTTCTCT. It specifies CASRQGGGTEAFS.

This clone ranks as medium-sized. J is TRBJ1-5 and V is TRBV6-8; 7 bases line up with TRBD1. The CDR3 spans 11 residues. J was trimmed by 7 bases and V by 9 bases; bases with no gene match: 3. Germline CDR1 and CDR2: MNHGY and SAAAGT. The CDR3 DNA is TGTGCCAGGACAGGGTCACAGCCCCAGCATTTT. Residues: CARTGSQPQHF.

In this sample, this clone turned up a few times. The chain carries TRBV15 and TRBJ2-3; tentative D call: TRBD2 (5 bases). There are 13 residues in the CDR3. Per the germline V gene, CDR1 is LNHNV and CDR2 is YYDKDF (reference sequence). V dropped 0 bases and J dropped 8 bases, with 9 bases sitting between them. The CDR3 DNA reads as TGTGCCACCAGCAGAGATTGGGCGGGTACGCAGTATTTT. Translated, it gives CATSRDWAGTQYF.

This clone was counted ten times or more. The CDR3 DNA sequence: TGTGGGGGGGGGCTCGACGCACAAGAGACCCAGTACTTC. Translated, it gives CGGGLDAQETQYF. V gene TRBV6-1 combines with J gene TRBJ2-5; possible D gene TRBD2, 7 bases. The CDR3 runs to 13 residues. Germline V CDR1 and CDR2: MNHNS, SASEGT.